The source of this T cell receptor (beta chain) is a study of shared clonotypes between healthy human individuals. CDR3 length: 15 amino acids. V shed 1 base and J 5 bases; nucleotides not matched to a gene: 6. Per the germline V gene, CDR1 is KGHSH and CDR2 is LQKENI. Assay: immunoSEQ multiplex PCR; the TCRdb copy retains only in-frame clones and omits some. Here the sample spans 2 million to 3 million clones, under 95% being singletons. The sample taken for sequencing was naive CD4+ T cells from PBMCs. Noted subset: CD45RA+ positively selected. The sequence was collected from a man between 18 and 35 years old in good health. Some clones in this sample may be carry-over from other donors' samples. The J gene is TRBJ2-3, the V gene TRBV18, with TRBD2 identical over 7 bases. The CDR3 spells CASSPLGTGGDTQYF. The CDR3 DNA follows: TGTGCCAGCTCACCACTAGGAACGGGGGGAGATACGCAGTATTTT.